Listed here are 21 T cell receptor beta chains from one sample, sequenced in a study of graft-versus-host responses after intestinal transplantation. For these receptors, no antigen is known. Sequencing was performed with immunoSEQ multiplex PCR; in TCRdb, only in-frame clones are kept and a portion is missing. The sample shows about 110,000 clones, just over 90% of them seen only once. The specimen was unstimulated CD4+ T cells sorted from spleen or lymph node cells, collected before transplant. The receptor set was obtained from a human donor who was the organ donor for an intestinal transplant.

V gene TRBV7-2 combines with J gene TRBJ2-7; unclear D gene. This CDR3 has 15 residues. V was shortened by 1 base and J by 3 bases, with 13 bases between the two germline ends. The germline V gene encodes CDR1 SGHTA and CDR2 FQGNSA. As DNA, the CDR3 is TGTGCCAGCAGCTTAGAGGGCTTTGAGATCTACGAGCAGTACTTC. This translates into CASSLEGFEIYEQYF.

The chain links TRBV28 to TRBJ1-4; unclear D gene. Trimming took 10 bases from V and 0 from J, leaving 9 bases between them. The CDR3 loop spans 13 amino acids. CDR1 and CDR2 (germline): MDHEN, SYDVKM. This CDR3 is CAISRATNEKLFF. CDR3 DNA sequence: TGTGCCATCTCCCGCGCAACTAATGAAAAACTGTTTTTT.

CDR3 nucleotide sequence: TGTGCCAGCTCAACCGGGACAGGGGCCGATGGGACCCAGCATTTT. This translates into CASSTGTGADGTQHF. The gene calls are TRBV18 and TRBJ1-5; 10 nucleotides line up with TRBD1. CDR1 and CDR2 (germline): KGHSH, LQKENI. Unmatched junction bases numbered 12, after V lost 5 bases and J lost 11 bases. The CDR3 length is 15 residues.

V and J are TRBV6-5 and TRBJ2-5, with D tentatively TRBD1 or TRBD2 (5 bases each). This CDR3 spans 15 amino acids. Germline lookup yields CDR1 MNHEY and CDR2 SVGAGI. V was shortened by 2 bases and J by 5 bases, with 15 bases between the two germline ends. As DNA, the CDR3 is TGTGCCAGCAGTTACGGGGACCCGAGGATTGAGACCCAGTACTTC. Encoded protein: CASSYGDPRIETQYF.

This clone was observed once. The CDR3 spells CASSIKRVTYNEQFF. CDR3 DNA: TGTGCCAGCAGTATCAAGCGGGTTACCTACAATGAGCAGTTCTTC. The chain recombines TRBV27 with TRBJ2-1; D is perhaps TRBD2 (6 bases). Trimming took off 5 bases at V and 2 bases at J, with 13 bases between the two ends. The CDR3 spans 15 residues. Germline CDR1 is MNHEY and CDR2 is SMNVEV (reference sequence).

This chain links TRBV6-6 with TRBJ1-2, with D perhaps TRBD1 (6 bases). Germline CDR1 and CDR2: MNHNY and SVGAGI (reference sequence). CDR3 length: 13 amino acids. V was clipped by 6 bases and J by 8 bases, with 16 bases between them. The CDR3 spells CASSRGAGDGYTF. The DNA of the CDR3 is TGTGCCAGCAGCCGAGGGGCAGGGGACGGCTACACCTTC.

This clone was counted once. The V gene is TRBV25-1, the J gene TRBJ2-5; perhaps D is TRBD1 or TRBD2 (5 bases each). Germline V CDR1 and CDR2: MGHDK, SYGVNS. There are 17 residues in the CDR3. With 6 bases removed from V and 2 bases from J, the gap between germline ends came to 22 bases. The CDR3 DNA sequence: TGTGCCAGCAGCATGATCCGGGACGGGACGGAACAAGAGACCCAGTACTTC. Its protein product is CASSMIRDGTEQETQYF.

The rearrangement uses TRBV10-2 and TRBJ2-5, with unresolved D. In germline, CDR1 is WSHSY, CDR2 SAAADI. The CDR3 spans 13 residues. V shed 6 bases and J shed 0 bases, with 8 bases lying between them. The CDR3 nucleotides are TGCGCCAGCAGCATGGCGGACCAAGAGACCCAGTACTTC. Residues: CASSMADQETQYF.

The J gene is TRBJ1-1, the V gene TRBV29-1; maybe TRBD1 (5 bases). The ends were cut back, 7 bases at V and 7 bases at J, with 13 bases in the middle. CDR1 is SQVTM and CDR2 is ANQGSEA in the germline V gene. The CDR3 extends over 11 amino acids. CDR3 bases: TGCAGCGGTCGACAGCTGGGTGAAGCTTTCTTT. Its translation: CSGRQLGEAFF.

The chain uses TRBV6-7 and TRBJ2-7; 12 positions match TRBD2. TRBV6-7 is known as an ORF, though its function is uncertain. The CDR3 is 18 amino acids. J lost 1 base, V lost 2 bases, and 9 bases had no gene match. As DNA, the CDR3 is TGTGCCAGCAGTTACCCGGGGGAAGGACTAGCGGGGTCCTACGAGCAGTACTTC. Protein: CASSYPGEGLAGSYEQYF.

The CDR3 nucleotides read TGTGCCAGCAGCTCCGGGCCTTCCAGCGACGAGCAGTACTTC. This encodes CASSSGPSSDEQYF. J is TRBJ2-7 and V is TRBV11-3; D is unresolved. This CDR3 comprises 14 residues. Looked up from germline, CDR1 is SGHNT and CDR2 is YENEEA. The V gene lost 4 bases and the J gene lost 5 bases, with 15 bases spanning the gap.

The chain has TRBV29-1 and TRBJ2-2; TRBD2 matches 12 bases. J gave up 3 bases and V 4 bases, and 0 bases lay outside the gene matches. This CDR3 has 14 amino acids. CDR1 SQVTM and CDR2 ANQGSEA come from the germline V gene. CDR3 sequence (DNA): TGCAGCGTTGGACTAGCGGGAGACACCGGGGAGCTGTTTTTT. Its translation: CSVGLAGDTGELFF.

This clone was seen a handful of times. The V and J genes are TRBV18 and TRBJ2-1; no clear D. Germline CDR1 is KGHSH and CDR2 is LQKENI. V was shortened by 4 bases and J by 4 bases, with 2 bases between the two germline ends. The CDR3 consists of 11 residues. The CDR3 DNA follows: TGTGCCAGCTCACTTTACAATGAGCAGTTCTTC. Translated: CASSLYNEQFF.

The chain combines TRBV7-3 with TRBJ2-1, with TRBD2 identical over 10 bases. With 5 bases clipped from V and 10 bases from J, the junction kept 2 bases outside the gene matches. The germline V gene encodes CDR1 SGHTA and CDR2 FQGTGA. The CDR3 consists of 12 residues. CDR3 bases: TGTGCCAGCAGCCTACTAGCGGGGGAGCAGTTCTTC. As protein: CASSLLAGEQFF.

The J gene is TRBJ2-1, the V gene TRBV9, with a tentative D call TRBD2 (5 bases). V lost 3 bases to trimming and J lost 4 bases, with 11 bases between them. The CDR3 is 14 residues long. Germline V CDR1 and CDR2: SGDLS, YYNGEE. The CDR3 here is CASSARAVYNEQFF. The CDR3, as DNA: TGTGCCAGCAGCGCCAGAGCGGTTTACAATGAGCAGTTCTTC.

With respect to this clone: The same CDR3 is also encoded by other DNA sequences in this sample. The chain recombines TRBV28 with TRBJ2-1; tentative D call: TRBD2 (5 bases). The CDR3 totals 19 residues. Germline V gene sequence: CDR1 MDHEN, CDR2 SYDVKM. Trimming removed 5 bases at V and 0 bases at J, with 23 bases between. CDR3 amino acids: CASSLSTSGLIDSYNEQFF. The CDR3 coding sequence is TGTGCCAGCAGTCTAAGCACTAGTGGGCTTATCGACTCCTACAATGAGCAGTTCTTC.

This clone has only one observation. The chain carries TRBV4-1 and TRBJ2-3; 12 bases line up with TRBD2. The V gene end was trimmed by 1 base and the J gene end by 7 bases; junction bases not matched to a gene: 6. Germline assignment: CDR1 MGHRA and CDR2 YSYEKL. The CDR3 runs to 16 residues. CDR3 loop: CASSQGLAGVLNTQYF. The CDR3 DNA follows: TGCGCCAGCAGCCAAGGACTAGCGGGAGTATTAAATACGCAGTATTTT.

This clone was observed a few times. The V gene is TRBV4-1, the J gene TRBJ1-3; TRBD1 is a possible D gene (5 bases). This CDR3 contains 17 residues. V lost 1 base and J lost 0, with 13 bases in between. Germline assignment: CDR1 MGHRA and CDR2 YSYEKL. Here the CDR3 DNA reads TGCGCCAGCAGCCAAGTGGGGACGGCAATCTCTGGAAACACCATATATTTT. Protein product: CASSQVGTAISGNTIYF.

The rearrangement uses TRBV5-1 and TRBJ1-6; 10 bases agree with TRBD1. This CDR3 is built from 16 residues. Germline CDR1 SGHRS, CDR2 YFSETQ. Unmatched junction bases numbered 7, after V lost 0 bases and J lost 10 bases. The CDR3 region has the DNA TGCGCCAGCAGCTTGGAAGGACAGGGGGGAGAATCACCCCTCCACTTT. Translated, it gives CASSLEGQGGESPLHF.

This sequence joins TRBV5-1 and TRBJ2-1, with 10 positions matching TRBD2. J was trimmed by 5 bases and V by 4 bases; bases with no gene match: 6. CDR3 size: 15 residues. CDR1 and CDR2 (germline): SGHRS, YFSETQ. The CDR3 coding sequence is TGCGCCAGCAGCCCGGTAGCGGGAGGTGACAATGAGCAGTTCTTC. Amino acids: CASSPVAGGDNEQFF.

This rearrangement joins TRBV10-3 to TRBJ2-3; possibly TRBD2 for D (6 bases). The CDR3 runs 18 residues. Germline CDR1 reads ENHRY; CDR2 reads SYGVKD. Trimming took 0 bases from V and 0 from J, leaving 16 bases between them. The CDR3 protein is CAISESPGRDPSTDTQYF. CDR3 nucleotide sequence: TGTGCCATCAGTGAGTCCCCGGGGCGGGACCCTAGCACAGATACGCAGTATTTT.